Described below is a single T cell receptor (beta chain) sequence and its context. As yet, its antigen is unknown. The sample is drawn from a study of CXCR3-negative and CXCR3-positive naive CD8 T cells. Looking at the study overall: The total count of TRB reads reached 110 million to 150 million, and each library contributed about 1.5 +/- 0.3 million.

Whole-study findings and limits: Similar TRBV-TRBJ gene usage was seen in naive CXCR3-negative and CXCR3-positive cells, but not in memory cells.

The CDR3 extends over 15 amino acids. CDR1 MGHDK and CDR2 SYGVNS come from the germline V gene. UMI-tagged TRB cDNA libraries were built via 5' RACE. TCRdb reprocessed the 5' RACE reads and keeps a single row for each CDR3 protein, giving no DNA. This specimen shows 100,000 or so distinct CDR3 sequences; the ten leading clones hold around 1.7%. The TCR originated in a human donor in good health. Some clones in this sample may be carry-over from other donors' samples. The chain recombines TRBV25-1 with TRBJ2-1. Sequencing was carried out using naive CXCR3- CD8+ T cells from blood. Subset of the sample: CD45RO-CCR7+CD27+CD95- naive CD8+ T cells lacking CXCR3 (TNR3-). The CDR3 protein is CASSDPARTVDEQFF.